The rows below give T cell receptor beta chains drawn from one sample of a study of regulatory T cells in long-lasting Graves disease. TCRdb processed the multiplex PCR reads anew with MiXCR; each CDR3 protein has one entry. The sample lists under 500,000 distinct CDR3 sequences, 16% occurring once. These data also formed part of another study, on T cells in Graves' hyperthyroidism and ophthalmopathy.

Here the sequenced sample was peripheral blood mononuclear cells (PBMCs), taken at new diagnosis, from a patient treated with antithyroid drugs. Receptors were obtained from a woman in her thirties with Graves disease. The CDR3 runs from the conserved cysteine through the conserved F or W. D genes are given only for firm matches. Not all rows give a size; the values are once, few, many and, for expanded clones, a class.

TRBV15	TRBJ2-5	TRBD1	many	TGTGCCACCAGCAGCCACCCCGGGACAGGGGTCGAGACCCAGTACTTC	CATSSHPGTGVETQYF
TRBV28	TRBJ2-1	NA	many	TGTGCCAGCAGCTACGGGACTTATGAGCAGTTCTTC	CASSYGTYEQFF
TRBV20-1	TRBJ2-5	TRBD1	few	TGCAGTGCTAGAGATCCGACAGGGGAGACCCAGTACTTC	CSARDPTGETQYF
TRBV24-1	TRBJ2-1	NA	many	TGTGCCACCGGGGCCGGGACCGCGAACAATGAGCAGTTCTTC	CATGAGTANNEQFF
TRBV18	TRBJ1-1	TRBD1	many	TGTGCCAGCTCACGGACAGGGGGCTCTGAAGCTTTCTTT	CASSRTGGSEAFF
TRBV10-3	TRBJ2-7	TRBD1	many	TGTGCCATCACCCCCGGACAGGGAGGCGACGAGCAGTACTTC	CAITPGQGGDEQYF
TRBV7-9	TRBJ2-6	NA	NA	TGTGCCAGCAGCTTAGCCCCACGGACGGGATTGTCCTCTGGGGCCAACGTCCTGACTTTC	CASSLAPRTGLSSGANVLTF
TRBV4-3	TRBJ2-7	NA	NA	TGCGCCAGCAGCCTTGACAGCTCGTTCGAGCAGTACTTC	CASSLDSSFEQYF
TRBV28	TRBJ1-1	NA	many	TGTGCCAGCAGTTTATTGGGGAACACTGAAGCTTTCTTT	CASSLLGNTEAFF
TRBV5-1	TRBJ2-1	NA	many	TGCGCCAGCCATCCCGGTCCGAGCTCCTACAATGAGCAGTTCTTC	CASHPGPSSYNEQFF
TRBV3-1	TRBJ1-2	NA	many	TGTGCCAGCAGCCCTGGCAACAGTGGCTACACCTTC	CASSPGNSGYTF
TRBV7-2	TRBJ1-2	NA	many	TGTGCCAGCAGTGCGAGGGAGGTGGATGGCTACACCTTC	CASSAREVDGYTF
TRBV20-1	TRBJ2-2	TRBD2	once	TGCAGTGCTAGAGTCGCTACTAGCGGGAGCGGCACCGGGGAGCTGTTTTTT	CSARVATSGSGTGELFF
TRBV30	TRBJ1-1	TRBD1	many	TGTGCCTGGGGGGACAGGCCCGGAAGGTGGAACACTGAAGCTTTCTTT	CAWGDRPGRWNTEAFF
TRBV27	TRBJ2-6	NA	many	TGTGCCAGCACTGCTAGTCCGGGGGCCAACGTCCTGACTTTC	CASTASPGANVLTF
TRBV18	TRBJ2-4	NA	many	TGTGCCAGCTCACCAGTTTCTGGGGGACACATTCAGTACTTC	CASSPVSGGHIQYF
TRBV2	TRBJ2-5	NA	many	TGTGCCAGCAGTGTCGGCAGAGACCAAGAGACCCAGTACTTC	CASSVGRDQETQYF
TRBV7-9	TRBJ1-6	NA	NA	TGTGCCAGCAGCTTAGCGGACGGTAATTCACCCCTCCACTTT	CASSLADGNSPLHF
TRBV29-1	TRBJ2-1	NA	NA	TGCAGCGTTTGGAGAAATGAGCAGTTCTTC	CSVWRNEQFF
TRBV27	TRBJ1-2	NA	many	TGTGCCAGCAGCGAGGGGACCGCAAACTATGGCTACACCTTC	CASSEGTANYGYTF
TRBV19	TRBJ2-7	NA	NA	TGTGCCAGTAGTCCGCCGGACCTTGGCTACGAGCAGTACTTC	CASSPPDLGYEQYF
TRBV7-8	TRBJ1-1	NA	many	TGTGCCAGCAGCTACAGCACGTATGAAGCTTTCTTT	CASSYSTYEAFF
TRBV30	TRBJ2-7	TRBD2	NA	TGTGCCTGGGGGTTAGCGGGAGGCTCCTACGAGCAGTACTTC	CAWGLAGGSYEQYF
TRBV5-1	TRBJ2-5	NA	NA	TGCGCCAGCAGCGTGCAGGGCAATGGTGGCGAGACCCAGTACTTC	CASSVQGNGGETQYF
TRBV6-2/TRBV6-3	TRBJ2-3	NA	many	TGTGCCAGCAGTGAAGCGGGTCGGGCAGATACGCAGTATTTT	CASSEAGRADTQYF
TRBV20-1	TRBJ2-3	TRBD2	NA	TGCAGTGCTGATCACACTTTCACTAGCGGGAGGCGAGATACGCAGTATTTT	CSADHTFTSGRRDTQYF